This TCR beta chain emerged from a study of blood T cell repertoires in COVID-19 (dated by TCRdb to 2019 to 2021). General notes on the study: Samples from collaborators originated in the United States, Italy and Spain and spanned both the acute and convalescent phases of COVID-19. The prospective study material was composed of cDNA or gDNA derived from T cells, B-cell-depleted T cells, or PBMCs. The dataset comprised deeply sampled blood TCRbeta repertoires from subjects exposed to, actively infected with, or recovered from COVID-19. The repertoires were made available in a free public database intended to serve as a resource for research on the immune response to SARS-CoV-2. The samples were drawn from two sources: the first 160 participants of the ongoing ImmuneRACE study, and 950 to 1,500 subjects contributed by 6 global collaborators. Sample metadata almost always included a de-identified subject ID, COVID-19 status, age in years and sex. Where HLA class I and class II types were available, the types were taken from metadata supplied by the sample provider, not from assay-based typing.

The full study reports these points: How much clinical and demographic metadata was included differed by source and by participant, and the metadata was provided uncurated.

The immunoSEQ Assay, a bias-controlled multiplex PCR, was used to amplify TCRbeta CDR3 regions from genomic DNA. The original methods were these. Nucleated cell counts per sample were estimated from amplification of reference gene primers within the assay. To quantify the absolute abundance of each unique TCRbeta CDR3 rearrangement, sequence reads were collapsed and filtered. For each sample, productive Simpson clonality was calculated as the square root of Simpson's diversity index across productive rearrangements. TCRdb limited this immuneACCESS table to in-frame rearrangements with V and J called. A share of clones is missing; checked studies link under half to unresolved V genes, and the rest is unexplained. V and J calls and clone size are given by that table; D and trimming were obtained from the DNA. This sample gives more than 85,000 clones in total; approximately 87% of them show up just once. 15% to 20% of the sample comes from the top ten.

Each collaborating institution followed its own protocols to collect whole blood in K2EDTA tubes. For TCRbeta analysis, collaborator samples were shipped as frozen whole blood, as isolated PBMCs, or as DNA extracted from either sample type. The count of this clone is one. Its antigen target is currently unknown. No much larger clone exists at a distance of one base, and base qualities are not known. V is pruned by 3 bases and J by 3 bases, leaving 0 bases of the junction without a gene match. Taken from the germline V gene (reference sequence), the CDR1 and CDR2 loops are LNHDA and SQIVND. Including the terminal cysteine and phenylalanine, the CDR3 comprises 14 residues. Only the CDR3 DNA is retained, 42 bases long and in frame from the first base.

The chain employs TRBV19 and TRBJ1-1, with TRBD1 matching 11 junction bases. The sequence derives from a human donor in a cohort sampled during active COVID-19. Material: peripheral blood. The nucleotide sequence reads as follows: TGTGCCAGTAGTATGGGACAGGGGGACACTGAAGCTTTCTTT. The resulting protein is CASSMGQGDTEAFF.